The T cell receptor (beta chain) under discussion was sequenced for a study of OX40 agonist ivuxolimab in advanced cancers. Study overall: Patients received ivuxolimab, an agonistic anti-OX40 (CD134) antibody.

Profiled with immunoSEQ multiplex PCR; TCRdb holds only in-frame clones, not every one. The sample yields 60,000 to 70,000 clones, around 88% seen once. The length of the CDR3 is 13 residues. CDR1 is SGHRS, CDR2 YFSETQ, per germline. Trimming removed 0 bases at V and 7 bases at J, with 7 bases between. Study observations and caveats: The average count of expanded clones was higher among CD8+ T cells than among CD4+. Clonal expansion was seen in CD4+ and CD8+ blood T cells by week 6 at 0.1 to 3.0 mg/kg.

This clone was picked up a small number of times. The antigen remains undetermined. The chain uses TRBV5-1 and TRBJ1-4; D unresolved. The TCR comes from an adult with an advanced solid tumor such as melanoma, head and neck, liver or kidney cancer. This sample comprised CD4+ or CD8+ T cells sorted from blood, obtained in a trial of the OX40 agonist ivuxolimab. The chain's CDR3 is CASSLGTGEKLFF. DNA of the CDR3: TGCGCCAGCAGCTTGGGGACTGGTGAAAAACTGTTTTTT. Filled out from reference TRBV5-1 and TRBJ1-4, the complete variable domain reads KAGVTQTPRYLIKTRGQQVTLSCSPISGHRSVSWYQQTPGQGLQFLFEYFSETQRNKGNFPGRFSGRQFSNSRSEMNVSTLELGDSALYLCASSLGTGEKLFFGSGTQLSVL.